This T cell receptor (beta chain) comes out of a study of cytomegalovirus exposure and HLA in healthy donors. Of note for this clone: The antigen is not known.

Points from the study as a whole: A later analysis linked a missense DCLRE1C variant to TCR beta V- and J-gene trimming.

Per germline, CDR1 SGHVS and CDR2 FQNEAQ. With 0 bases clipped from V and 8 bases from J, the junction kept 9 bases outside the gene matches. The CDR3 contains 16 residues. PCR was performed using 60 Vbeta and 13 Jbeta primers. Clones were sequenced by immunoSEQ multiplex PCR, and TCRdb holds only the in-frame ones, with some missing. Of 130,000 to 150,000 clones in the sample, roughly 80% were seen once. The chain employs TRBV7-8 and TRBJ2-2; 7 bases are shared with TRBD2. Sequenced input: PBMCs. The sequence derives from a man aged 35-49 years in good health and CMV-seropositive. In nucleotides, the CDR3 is TGTGCCAGCAGCTTAGCGCCTGCGGGAGTACGGGGGGAGCTGTTTTTT. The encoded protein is CASSLAPAGVRGELFF.